The rows below give T cell receptor beta chains drawn from one sample of a study of patients and donors after allogeneic stem cell transplantation. MiXCR, applied by TCRdb to the RT-PCR reads, yields one record per CDR3 protein. This sample has about 150,000 distinct CDR3 sequences, with approximately 25% found just once. Sample: blood, either unsorted or a sorted T cell fraction (not recorded which). These TCRs come from a human donor who was either an allogeneic HSCT recipient or a stem cell or donor lymphocyte infusion donor (not recorded which). It is not recorded whose cells these are; they may come from a transplant donor. Each CDR3 is given with its conserved first and last residue. D genes are given only for firm matches. Rows may omit the clone size; those that give it use once, few, many or a size class.

TRBV5-1,TRBJ2-1,NA,few,TGCGCCAGCAGCTTGGTTAGTCATTGGAATGAGCAGTTCTTC,CASSLVSHWNEQFF
TRBV30,TRBJ1-4,NA,few,TGTGCCTCCCCGGGACCAGACAGTGTTAATGAAAAACTGTTTTTT,CASPGPDSVNEKLFF
TRBV5-1,TRBJ2-3,TRBD1,NA,TGCGCCAGCAGCTTGGAGACAGGGTGGTCAGATACGCAGTATTTT,CASSLETGWSDTQYF
TRBV4-2,TRBJ2-1,NA,few,TGTGCCAGCAGCCAAGAATTGAGTAGCGGATTATATGAGCAGTTCTTC,CASSQELSSGLYEQFF
TRBV29-1,TRBJ1-4,NA,few,TGCAGCGTTGAAGATTCGGGCAACTTTAAAGGGAGTGAAAAACTGTTTTTT,CSVEDSGNFKGSEKLFF
TRBV29-1,TRBJ2-7,NA,NA,TGCAGCGTCTCCGGCGGCGCAACCTACGAGCAGTACTTC,CSVSGGATYEQYF
TRBV11-3,TRBJ1-1,NA,few,TGTGCCAGCAGCTTAGATGGACATCCGGCAGCTTTCTTT,CASSLDGHPAAFF
TRBV7-2,TRBJ2-4,NA,NA,TGTGCCAGCAGCTTAGGGGCCGGCATTCAGTACTTC,CASSLGAGIQYF
TRBV20-1,TRBJ1-2,NA,few,TGCAGTGCCCTCTTTCAGGGTTTAGGATATGGCTACACCTTC,CSALFQGLGYGYTF
TRBV7-9,TRBJ1-4,NA,NA,TGTGCCAGCAGCTTTAGACAGGATGAAAAACTGTTTTTT,CASSFRQDEKLFF
TRBV7-3,TRBJ1-1,TRBD1,NA,TGTGCCAGCAGCTTTACAGGGGAGGCTGAAGCTTTCTTT,CASSFTGEAEAFF
TRBV7-8,TRBJ2-1,NA,NA,TGTGCCAGCAGCTTAGTCCGGGATGCGGAGCAGTTCTTC,CASSLVRDAEQFF
TRBV6-6,TRBJ2-1,TRBD2,few,TGTGCCAGCAGTTACGAAGGGACTAGTAGTGAGCAGTTCTTC,CASSYEGTSSEQFF
TRBV15,TRBJ2-1,TRBD1,few,TGTGCCACCAGTGATCTAGGGACAGAACATGAGCAGTTCTTC,CATSDLGTEHEQFF
TRBV12-3/TRBV12-4,TRBJ2-3,NA,NA,TGTGCCAGCAGTTTAAGGGCAGGGCCGAGCACAGATACGCAGTATTTT,CASSLRAGPSTDTQYF
TRBV20-1,TRBJ2-1,NA,few,TGCAGTGCCCCGGGACCGGGAGTGAGTGAGCAGTTCTTC,CSAPGPGVSEQFF
TRBV11-3,TRBJ2-3,TRBD2,few,TGTGCCAGCAGCTCCCGTATAAGCGGGGGGGCTGCAGATACGCAGTATTTT,CASSSRISGGAADTQYF
TRBV29-1,TRBJ1-4,NA,NA,TGCAGCGTTGAATCCTACGGGAGGGATGAAAAACTGTTTTTT,CSVESYGRDEKLFF
TRBV4-3,TRBJ2-7,NA,NA,TGCGCCAGCAGCCAATTCTCCGGGGCCTCCTACGAGCAGTACTTC,CASSQFSGASYEQYF
TRBV4-1,TRBJ2-7,NA,NA,TGCGCCAGCAGCCCCAAATGGCAGAGCTCCTACGAGCAGTACTTC,CASSPKWQSSYEQYF
TRBV12-3/TRBV12-4,TRBJ1-1,NA,NA,TGTGCCAGCAGTTACCAGGGGAAAGGGGTCACTGAAGCTTTCTTT,CASSYQGKGVTEAFF
TRBV5-1,TRBJ1-5,NA,NA,TGCGCCAGCAGCTTGGACGGGGGGCCGTATCAGCCCCAGCATTTT,CASSLDGGPYQPQHF
TRBV30,TRBJ2-3,TRBD1,NA,TGTGCCTGGAGGGACAGGGACGCCGTGGAAGATACGCAGTATTTT,CAWRDRDAVEDTQYF
TRBV7-2,TRBJ2-5,NA,NA,TGTGCCAGCAGCTTAGTACTTGTGGAGACCCAGTACTTC,CASSLVLVETQYF
TRBV6-1,TRBJ2-7,NA,NA,TGTGCCAGCAGTCTCAGGGAATGGTACGAGCAGTACTTC,CASSLREWYEQYF
TRBV20-1,TRBJ1-2,NA,NA,TGCAGTGCCCACCCGGGGATTACGGCAGATTATGGCTACACCTTC,CSAHPGITADYGYTF
TRBV6-1,TRBJ1-2,NA,many,TGTGCCAGCACCCCGACGCCAGCTAACTATGGCTACACCTTC,CASTPTPANYGYTF
TRBV6-2/TRBV6-3,TRBJ2-3,NA,NA,TGTGCCAGCCTTAGGGCGGTGTACACAGATACGCAGTATTTT,CASLRAVYTDTQYF
TRBV29-1,TRBJ1-2,NA,many,TGCAGCGTTGAAGTATTGTATGGCTACACCTTC,CSVEVLYGYTF
TRBV6-5,TRBJ2-5,TRBD1,NA,TGTGCCAGCAGTCCTGACAGGGTGGTGGGGGCCCAGTACTTC,CASSPDRVVGAQYF
TRBV24-1,TRBJ2-7,NA,NA,TGTGCCACCAGTGATTTTGGGTCCTACGAGCAGTACTTC,CATSDFGSYEQYF
TRBV12-3/TRBV12-4,TRBJ1-1,TRBD1,NA,TGTGCCAGCAGTATCCGCAGGGGGGTGAACACTGAAGCTTTCTTT,CASSIRRGVNTEAFF
TRBV15,TRBJ2-4,NA,NA,TGTGCCACCAGTTACCTCCGGGAGACCAAAAACATTCAGTACTTC,CATSYLRETKNIQYF
TRBV5-1,TRBJ2-7,TRBD1,NA,TGCGCCAGCAGCCCTGGAGGACAGGGGGAATTCGACGAGCAGTACTTC,CASSPGGQGEFDEQYF